This paragraph reports one TCR beta chain. Its target is not known. Repertoires were generated with immunoSEQ multiplex PCR, while TCRdb's copy carries only in-frame clones and drops some. The sample consists of 7,000 or so clones, about 90% of them appearing once. This record comes from a study of T cell clonotyping in hematopoietic cell transplantation. General study results and limits: Graft donor and pretransplant recipient Inverse Simpson Index values predicted broader posttransplant TCR diversity. Pathologically expanded recipient clonotypes increased progressively from day 30 to day 180 as diversity fell.

Per the germline V gene, CDR1 is LGHNA and CDR2 is YSLEER. The CDR3 contains 17 residues. V dropped 0 bases and J dropped 3; count of bases not matched to a gene: 8. The time point denotes: recipient sample about 28 days before transplant, after cytoreduction. Samples: about 28 days before transplant, then days 30, 100 and 180 after. The J gene is TRBJ2-7, the V gene TRBV4-3, with 10 positions matching TRBD2. The receptor's source is a man younger than 45 with acute myeloid leukemia. Some clones in this sample may be carry-over from other donors' samples. Sequenced here: peripheral blood mononuclear cells, sampled before stem cell transplant. The CDR3 DNA is TGCGCCAGCAGCCAAGATTTTGCTAGCGGGAGCTTCTACGAGCAGTACTTC. Translating it yields CASSQDFASGSFYEQYF.